This entry lists 16 T cell receptor beta chains sequenced from one sample in a study of tissue T cells after allogeneic stem cell transplantation. Time point reported: mouse harvest day 7 after allogeneic transplant. Each mouse received 10^7 T-cell-depleted marrow cells plus 10^6 splenic CD5+ T cells by tail vein. Some clones are missing from TCRdb's copy, which holds only in-frame ones; the method was immunoSEQ multiplex PCR. The sample has some 7,600 clones, 50% seen once. Input material: lymph node tissue. The receptors stem from a female BALB/c mouse given C57BL/6 T cells with graft-versus-host disease after an allogeneic hematopoietic cell transplant.

Points on this clone: Gene names are mouse gene names. CDR3: CASTDRGQDTQYF. The sequenced CDR3 bases are TGTGCCAGCACAGACAGGGGGCAAGACACCCAGTAC. This chain connects TRBV19 to TRBJ2-5; 9 bases fit TRBD1. The read ends 1 residue before the CDR3 terminus; that terminus is restored from the germline J gene. The CDR3 totals 13 residues. Per germline, CDR1 FNHDT and CDR2 SITEND (reference sequence). The J segment lost 3 bases and the V segment lost 6 bases, leaving 2 bases of the junction unmatched.

Of note for this clone: The gene names here belong to mouse. Read data end 1 residue before the CDR3 end; the end is taken from the germline J gene. The chain has TRBV12-2 and TRBJ1-4; tentatively, D is TRBD1 (6 bases). In germline, CDR1 is SGHLS, CDR2 HYDKME. V gave up 2 bases and J gave up 0 bases, with 9 bases separating them. This CDR3 contains 15 residues. The covered CDR3 bases are TGTGCCAGCTCTCGGGACATCATTTCCAACGAAAGATTATTT. Amino acid sequence: CASSRDIISNERLF. The CDR3, in full, reads CASSRDIISNERLFF.

Concerning this clone itself: These gene names are mouse names. The read falls 1 residue short of the CDR3 end, and the missing part is taken from the germline J gene. The genes are TRBV12-2 and TRBJ1-2; maybe TRBD1 (6 bases). V lost 3 bases to trimming and J lost 0 bases, with 10 bases between them. Germline V gives CDR1 SGHLS, CDR2 HYDKME. CDR3 length equals 14 residues. CDR3 sequence: CASSWDNANSDYTF. The sequenced CDR3 bases are TGTGCCAGCTCTTGGGACAATGCAAACTCCGACTACACC.

A word on this clone: Gene names are mouse gene names. The sequenced fragment ends 1 residue before the CDR3 boundary, so the rest is inferred from the germline J gene. The chain carries TRBV12-2 and TRBJ1-4; D is ambiguous. V was pared by 0 bases and J by 4 bases, with 2 bases between. Germline assignment: CDR1 SGHLS and CDR2 HYDKME. There are 12 residues in the CDR3. Partial CDR3 DNA: TGTGCCAGCTCTCTCATCAACGAAAGATTATTT. It codes for CASSLINERLF. The CDR3 reads in full as CASSLINERLFF.

In this sample, this clone is large (0.1 to 1%). Gene and germline names: mouse. Sequencing ends 1 residue short of the CDR3 end; the germline J gene provides the rest. The chain employs TRBV1 and TRBJ1-4, with D maybe TRBD1 (6 bases). From germline, CDR1 is NSQYPW and CDR2 LRSPGD (reference sequence). Trimming shortened V by 4 bases and J by 0 bases, and 9 bases separated the two germline ends. This CDR3 is 15 amino acids long. The DNA read from the CDR3 is TGCACCTGCAGTGAGGGACATCTTTCCAACGAAAGATTATTT. This sequence encodes CTCSEGHLSNERLF. The whole CDR3 protein is CTCSEGHLSNERLFF.

About this clone itself: The genes are named according to mouse. Sequencing ends 1 residue short of the CDR3 end; the germline J gene provides the rest. V and J are TRBV12-2 and TRBJ2-5; 10 bases fit TRBD2. Trimming at V came to 2 bases and at J to 1 base, leaving 2 bases not matched to a gene. The CDR3 is 15 residues long. Germline-derived CDR1 and CDR2 are SGHLS and HYDKME. CDR3 DNA, as far as it was read: TGTGCCAGCTCTCCAGACTGGGGGGACCAAGACACCCAGTAC. This gives the protein CASSPDWGDQDTQY. The CDR3 in its entirety is CASSPDWGDQDTQYF.

About this clone itself: Genes and germline come from the mouse. The sequenced fragment ends 1 residue before the CDR3 boundary, so the rest is inferred from the germline J gene. The V gene is TRBV23, the J gene TRBJ2-7; no check of the table's D call, TRBD2, against the DNA was made. Germline loops: CDR1 KGHTA, CDR2 FQNQQP. This CDR3 has 14 amino acids. Partial CDR3 DNA: TGCTCCAGCAGTCAAGGCTGGGGGGGGTATGAACAGTAC. Translated: CSSSQGWGGYEQY. The entire CDR3 is CSSSQGWGGYEQYF.

This clone was detected only a few times. Genes here carry mouse names. The missing CDR3 end, 1 residue past where the read stops, is filled in from the germline J gene. V and J are TRBV15 and TRBJ2-4; tentatively, D is TRBD2 (6 bases). The CDR3 length is 15 residues. Trimming shortened V by 5 bases and J by 0 bases, and 12 bases separated the two germline ends. CDR1 is SGHND, CDR2 FRSKSL, per germline. The CDR3 is CASSPNWASQNTLYF. CDR3 DNA (partial): TGTGCCAGCAGTCCCAACTGGGCTAGTCAAAACACCTTGTAC.

Comment on this clone: Mouse gene names apply. The read stops 1 residue short of the end of the CDR3; the missing end is completed from the germline J gene. The rearrangement uses TRBV14 and TRBJ1-1, with TRBD1 matching 9 bases. The CDR3 sequence is 15 residues long. The V and J ends lost 3 bases and 4 bases, in that order; junction bases with no gene match: 7. Germline values: CDR1 SGHDT, CDR2 FRDEAV. CDR3 DNA (partial): TGTGCCAGCAGTTGGGACAGGGTCTTTGGCACAGAAGTCTTC. This gives the protein CASSWDRVFGTEVF. In full, the CDR3 reads CASSWDRVFGTEVFF.

About this clone itself: Mouse gene names apply. The DNA ends 1 residue before the CDR3 does, and the rest of the CDR3 is filled in from the germline J gene. The chain joins TRBV31 to TRBJ1-2, with no clear D. The CDR3 sequence is 12 residues long. V lost 2 bases, J lost 0 bases, and 4 bases lay in between. CDR1 is GKSSPN, CDR2 SITVG, per germline. The CDR3 loop reads CAWSTTNSDYTF. The DNA read from the CDR3 is TGTGCCTGGAGTACAACAAACTCCGACTACACC.

A note on this clone: Mouse gene names apply. The observed sequence ends 1 residue before the CDR3 terminus, with the missing tail filled in from the germline J gene. V and J are TRBV23 and TRBJ2-2; the table's TRBD1 call for D was not verified on the DNA. CDR1 and CDR2 from the germline V gene are KGHTA and FQNQQP. The CDR3 consists of 16 residues. The CDR3 bases that were read are TGCTCCAGCAGGCGACAGGGGGCTGCAAACACCGGGCAGCTCTAC. This translates into CSSRRQGAANTGQLY. The full CDR3 protein reads CSSRRQGAANTGQLYF.

Comments on this clone: The gene names given are mouse names. With the read ending 1 residue before the CDR3 end, the germline J gene is used to fill in that end. This chain uses TRBV31 with TRBJ2-1; 7 bases are a match to TRBD2. The CDR3 runs to 15 residues. After removal of 3 bases from V and 1 base from J, the junction contained 6 bases not matched to a gene. The germline gives CDR1 GKSSPN, CDR2 SITVG. CDR3 bases read: TGTGCCTGGAGCCCTCGCTGGGGGAACTATGCTGAGCAGTTC. Its protein is CAWSPRWGNYAEQF. From start to end, the CDR3 is CAWSPRWGNYAEQFF.

For this clone: The listed genes are named as in mouse. CDR3 bases read: TGTGCCAGCAGCCAGCAGGGTGCCGGGCAGCTCTAC. The encoded protein is CASSQQGAGQLY. The entire CDR3 reads CASSQQGAGQLYF. The V and J genes are TRBV5 and TRBJ2-2, with D tentatively TRBD1 (5 bases). The CDR3 extends 1 residue past the end of the read, so its final part is completed from the germline J gene. The V end was cut by 3 bases, the J end by 6 bases, with 8 bases between. Germline CDR1 reads LGHNA; CDR2 reads YNLKQL (reference sequence). The CDR3 totals 13 residues.

As concerns this clone: The listed genes are named as in mouse. The missing CDR3 end, 1 residue past where the read stops, is filled in from the germline J gene. This chain links TRBV19 with TRBJ2-2; D call uncertain. The CDR3 runs to 14 residues. Trimming took 2 bases from V and 1 from J, leaving 6 bases between them. The germline CDR1 and CDR2 sequences are FNHDT and SITEND (reference sequence). The DNA read from the CDR3 is TGTGCCAGCAGTATGGTGGAAAACACCGGGCAGCTCTAC. This codes for CASSMVENTGQLY. The whole CDR3 protein reads CASSMVENTGQLYF.

On this clone itself: Gene labels here are mouse ones. The DNA ends 1 residue before the CDR3 does, and the rest of the CDR3 is filled in from the germline J gene. The chain joins TRBV16 to TRBJ2-3; possibly TRBD1 for D (5 bases). Trimming took off 3 bases at V and 4 bases at J, with 11 bases between the two ends. The V gene's germline CDR1 is SGHSA and CDR2 FRNQAP. CDR3 length: 14 residues. CDR3 residues: CASSFPAGPETLYF. The sequenced part of the CDR3 DNA is TGTGCAAGCAGCTTCCCCGCAGGGCCAGAAACGCTGTAT.

As to this clone: The genes and germline here are from mouse. The observed sequence ends 1 residue before the CDR3 terminus, with the missing tail filled in from the germline J gene. The chain has TRBV5 and TRBJ2-7; tentatively, D is TRBD2 (6 bases). In germline, CDR1 is LGHNA, CDR2 YNLKQL (reference sequence). Trimming stripped 4 bases from V and 4 bases from J, with 8 bases between. This CDR3 region has 12 residues. The CDR3 reads CASSPWGYEQYF. Partial CDR3 DNA: TGTGCCAGCAGCCCCTGGGGATATGAACAGTAC.